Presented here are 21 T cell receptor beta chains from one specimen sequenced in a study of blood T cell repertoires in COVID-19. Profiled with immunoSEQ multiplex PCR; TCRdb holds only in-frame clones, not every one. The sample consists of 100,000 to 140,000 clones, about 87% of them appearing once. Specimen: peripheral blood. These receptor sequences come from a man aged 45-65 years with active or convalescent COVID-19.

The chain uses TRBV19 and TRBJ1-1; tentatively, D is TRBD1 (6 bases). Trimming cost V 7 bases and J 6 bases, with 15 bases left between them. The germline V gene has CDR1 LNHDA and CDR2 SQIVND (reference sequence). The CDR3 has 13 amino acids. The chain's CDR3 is CASTHGGGAEAFF. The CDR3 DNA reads TGTGCCAGTACGCATGGGGGCGGCGCTGAAGCTTTCTTT.

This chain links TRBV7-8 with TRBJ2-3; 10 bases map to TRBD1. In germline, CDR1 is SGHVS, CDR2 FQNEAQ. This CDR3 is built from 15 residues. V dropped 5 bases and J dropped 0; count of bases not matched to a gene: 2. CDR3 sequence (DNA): TGTGCCAGCAGCGACAGGGGGCTGAGCACAGATACGCAGTATTTT. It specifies CASSDRGLSTDTQYF.

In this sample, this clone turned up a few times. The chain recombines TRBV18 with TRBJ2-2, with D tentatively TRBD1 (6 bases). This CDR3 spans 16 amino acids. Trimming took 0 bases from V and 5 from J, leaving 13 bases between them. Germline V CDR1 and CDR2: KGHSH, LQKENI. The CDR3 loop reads CASSPPGQTQTGELFF. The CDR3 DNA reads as TGTGCCAGCTCACCACCGGGACAAACGCAAACCGGGGAGCTGTTTTTT. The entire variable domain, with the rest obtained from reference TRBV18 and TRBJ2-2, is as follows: NAGVMQNPRHLVRRRGQEARLRCSPMKGHSHVYWYRQLPEEGLKFMVYLQKENIIDESGMPKERFSAEFPKEGPSILRIQQVVRGDSAAYFCASSPPGQTQTGELFFGEGSRLTVL.

The DNA for the CDR3 is TGTGCCAGCAGTCAGGGTGGGACCCAGTACTTC. This codes for CASSQGGTQYF. The chain carries TRBV2 and TRBJ2-5, with a weak D call TRBD1 (5 bases). Per the germline V gene, CDR1 is SNHLY and CDR2 is FYNNEI. The V gene lost 5 bases and the J gene lost 7 bases, with 8 bases spanning the gap. The CDR3 is made up of 11 amino acids.

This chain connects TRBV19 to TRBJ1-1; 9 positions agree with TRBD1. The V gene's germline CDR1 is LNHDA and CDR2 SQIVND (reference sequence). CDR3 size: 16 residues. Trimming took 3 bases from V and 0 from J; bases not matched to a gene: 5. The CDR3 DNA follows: TGTGCCAGTAGTATCGGCCGGGACAGGGTGAACACTGAAGCTTTCTTT. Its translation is CASSIGRDRVNTEAFF.

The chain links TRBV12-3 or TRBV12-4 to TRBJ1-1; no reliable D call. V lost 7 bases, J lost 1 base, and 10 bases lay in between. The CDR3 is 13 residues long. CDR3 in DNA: TGTGCCAGCACCTCGGGAGAGAACACTGAAGCTTTCTTT. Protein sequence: CASTSGENTEAFF.

The chain's CDR3 is CASSQSMTGNSPLHF. Here the CDR3 DNA reads TGCGCCAGCAGTCAATCGATGACAGGGAATTCACCCCTCCACTTT. This chain connects TRBV23-1 to TRBJ1-6, with 7 positions matching TRBD1. TRBV23-1 is an open reading frame whose function is uncertain. After removal of 0 bases from V and 7 bases from J, the junction contained 3 bases not matched to a gene. The CDR3 length is 15 residues.

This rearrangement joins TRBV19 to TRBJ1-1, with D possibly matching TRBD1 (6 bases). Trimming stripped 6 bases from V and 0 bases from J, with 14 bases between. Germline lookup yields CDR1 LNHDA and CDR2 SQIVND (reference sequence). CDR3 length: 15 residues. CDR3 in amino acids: CASREQGVLNTEAFF. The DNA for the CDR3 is TGTGCCAGTAGGGAACAGGGTGTTTTGAACACTGAAGCTTTCTTT.

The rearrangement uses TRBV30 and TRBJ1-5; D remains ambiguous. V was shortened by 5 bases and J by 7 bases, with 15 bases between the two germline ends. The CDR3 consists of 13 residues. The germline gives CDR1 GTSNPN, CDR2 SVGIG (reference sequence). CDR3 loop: CAWGKGGGQPQHF. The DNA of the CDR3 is TGTGCCTGGGGGAAGGGAGGCGGACAGCCCCAGCATTTT.

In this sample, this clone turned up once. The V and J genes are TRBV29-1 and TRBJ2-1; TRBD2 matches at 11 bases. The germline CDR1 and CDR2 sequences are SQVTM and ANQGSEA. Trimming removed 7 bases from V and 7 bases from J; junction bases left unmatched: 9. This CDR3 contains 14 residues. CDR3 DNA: TGCAGCGCCGAGGGTAGCGGGAGGGCTAATGAGCAGTTCTTC. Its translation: CSAEGSGRANEQFF.

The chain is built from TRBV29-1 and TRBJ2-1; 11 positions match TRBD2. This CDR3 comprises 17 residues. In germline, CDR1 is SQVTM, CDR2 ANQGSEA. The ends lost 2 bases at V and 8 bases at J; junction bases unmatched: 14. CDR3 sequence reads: CSVEFFLAGGLMDEQFF. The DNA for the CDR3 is TGCAGCGTTGAATTCTTCCTAGCGGGAGGATTGATGGATGAGCAGTTCTTC.

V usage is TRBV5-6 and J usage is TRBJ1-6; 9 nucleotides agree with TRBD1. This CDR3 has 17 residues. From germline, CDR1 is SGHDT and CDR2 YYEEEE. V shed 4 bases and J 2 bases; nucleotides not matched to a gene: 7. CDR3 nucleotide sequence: TGTGCCAGCAGCCAGGGACAGGGAGCAACCTATAATTCACCCCTCCACTTT. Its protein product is CASSQGQGATYNSPLHF.

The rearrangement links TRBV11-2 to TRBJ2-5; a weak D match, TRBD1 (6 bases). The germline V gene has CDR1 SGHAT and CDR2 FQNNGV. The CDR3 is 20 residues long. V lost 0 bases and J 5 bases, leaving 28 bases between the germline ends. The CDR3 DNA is TGTGCCAGCAGCTTAGATCCCCCTACCCCGACAGGCCGGAGAGGTGAGACCCAGTACTTC. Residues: CASSLDPPTPTGRRGETQYF.

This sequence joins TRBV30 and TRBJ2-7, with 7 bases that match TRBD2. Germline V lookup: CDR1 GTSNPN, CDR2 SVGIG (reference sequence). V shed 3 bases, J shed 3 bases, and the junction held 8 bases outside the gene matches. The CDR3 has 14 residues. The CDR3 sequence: CAWRRTLASYEQYF. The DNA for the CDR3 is TGTGCCTGGAGGCGAACACTAGCGAGCTACGAGCAGTACTTC.

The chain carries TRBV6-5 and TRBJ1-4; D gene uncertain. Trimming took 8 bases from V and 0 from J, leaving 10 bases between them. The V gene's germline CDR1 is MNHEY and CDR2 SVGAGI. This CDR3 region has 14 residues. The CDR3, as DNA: TGTGCCAGCTCCCTTCCCTCAACTAATGAAAAACTGTTTTTT. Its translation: CASSLPSTNEKLFF.

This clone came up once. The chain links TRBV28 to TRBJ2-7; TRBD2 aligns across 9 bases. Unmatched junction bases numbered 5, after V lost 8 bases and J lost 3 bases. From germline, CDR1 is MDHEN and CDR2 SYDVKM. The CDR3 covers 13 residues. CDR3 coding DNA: TGTGCCAGCTCCGGGACTAGCAACTACGAGCAGTACTTC. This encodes CASSGTSNYEQYF.

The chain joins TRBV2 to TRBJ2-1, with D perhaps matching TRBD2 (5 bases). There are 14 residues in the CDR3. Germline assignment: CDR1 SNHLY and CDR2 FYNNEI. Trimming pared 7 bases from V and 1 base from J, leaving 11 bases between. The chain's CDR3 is CASTRSGSYNEQFF. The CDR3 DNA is TGTGCCAGCACCAGAAGCGGATCCTACAATGAGCAGTTCTTC.

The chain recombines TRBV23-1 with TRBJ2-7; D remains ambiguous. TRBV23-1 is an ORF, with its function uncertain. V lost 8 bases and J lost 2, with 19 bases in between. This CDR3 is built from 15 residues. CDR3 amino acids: CASQARLTVPYEQYF. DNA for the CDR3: TGCGCCAGCCAGGCACGGCTTACGGTGCCCTACGAGCAGTACTTC.

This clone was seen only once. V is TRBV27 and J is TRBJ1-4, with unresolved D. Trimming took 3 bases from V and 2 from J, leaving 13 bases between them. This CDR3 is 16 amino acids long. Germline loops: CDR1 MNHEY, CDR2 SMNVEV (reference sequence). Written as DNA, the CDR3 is TGTGCCAGCAGTTTTGGGTTCGCGGGTACTAATGAAAAACTGTTTTTT. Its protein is CASSFGFAGTNEKLFF.

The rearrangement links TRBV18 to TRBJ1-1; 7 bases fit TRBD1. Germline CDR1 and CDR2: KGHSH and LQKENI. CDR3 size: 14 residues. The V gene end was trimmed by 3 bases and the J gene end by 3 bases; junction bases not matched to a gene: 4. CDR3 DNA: TGTGCCAGCTCACCCGGGACAGAAGACACTGAAGCTTTCTTT. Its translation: CASSPGTEDTEAFF.

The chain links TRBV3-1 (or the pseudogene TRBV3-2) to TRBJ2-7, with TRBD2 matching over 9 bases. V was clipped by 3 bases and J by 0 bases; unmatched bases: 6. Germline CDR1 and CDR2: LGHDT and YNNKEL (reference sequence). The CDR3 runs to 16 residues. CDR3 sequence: CASSHPISGSSYEQYF. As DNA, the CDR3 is TGTGCCAGCAGCCATCCAATTAGCGGGAGCTCCTACGAGCAGTACTTC.